The rows below give T cell receptor beta chains drawn from one sample of a study of a mutant IDH1 vaccine in newly diagnosed glioma. These receptors are not linked to any known antigen. The table came from immunoSEQ multiplex PCR; TCRdb's copy has only in-frame clones and leaves some out. The sample has fewer than 75,000 clones, roughly 84% seen once. Material: PBMCs, obtained from a glioma patient whose treatment included an IDH1 peptide vaccine. The receptors stem from a woman aged 45-65 years with glioma. The CDR3 runs from the conserved cysteine through the conserved F or W. Fields, in order: V gene, clone size, CDR3 protein. A row's size may be missing; if present it is once, few, many or a size class.

v_gene: TRBV10-3; abundance: NA; CDR3aa: CAISDWDSSNQPQHF
v_gene: TRBV25-1; abundance: NA; CDR3aa: CASSERQGAQETQYF
v_gene: TRBV7-3; abundance: NA; CDR3aa: CASSLSGGDSGQAQYF
v_gene: TRBV5-6; abundance: NA; CDR3aa: CASSLASSNTDTQYF
v_gene: TRBV6-1; abundance: NA; CDR3aa: CASRLGLSTDTQYF
v_gene: TRBV6-1; abundance: NA; CDR3aa: CASSATATSYEQYF
v_gene: TRBV29-1; abundance: NA; CDR3aa: CSVSGHRGETQYF
v_gene: TRBV7-8; abundance: NA; CDR3aa: CASSKGLAGLAGELFF
v_gene: TRBV9; abundance: NA; CDR3aa: CASSAPLVF
v_gene: TRBV7-2; abundance: few; CDR3aa: CASSLEGGEQFF
v_gene: TRBV19; abundance: NA; CDR3aa: CASSIWSGSVSYNEQFF
v_gene: TRBV5-1; abundance: few; CDR3aa: CASRGGTENYGYTF
v_gene: TRBV6-1; abundance: NA; CDR3aa: CASSWTGGFNQPQHF
v_gene: TRBV7-2; abundance: NA; CDR3aa: CASSPPWGHNEQFF
v_gene: TRBV29-1; abundance: NA; CDR3aa: CSVGGAGTAYTGELFF
v_gene: TRBV7-2; abundance: NA; CDR3aa: CASSSLAGAPNEQFF
v_gene: TRBV6-1; abundance: NA; CDR3aa: CASRSTLASGEQYF
v_gene: TRBV5-8; abundance: NA; CDR3aa: CASSLIFRGNSGNTIYF
v_gene: TRBV30; abundance: once; CDR3aa: CAWSRGDTQYF
v_gene: TRBV5-1; abundance: once; CDR3aa: CASSLTTRQAQSGYTF
v_gene: TRBV9; abundance: NA; CDR3aa: CASSVRAQGAGSYNEQFF
v_gene: TRBV5-1; abundance: NA; CDR3aa: CASSWTEETQYF
v_gene: TRBV5-4; abundance: NA; CDR3aa: CASSTTARSGGDGYTF
v_gene: TRBV5-5; abundance: NA; CDR3aa: CASSSDRPNTGELFF
v_gene: TRBV5-6; abundance: NA; CDR3aa: CASSLGRGRYYGYTF
v_gene: TRBV2; abundance: NA; CDR3aa: CASSEAQRVRRAFF
v_gene: TRBV9; abundance: NA; CDR3aa: CASSVNDGTDYEQYF
v_gene: TRBV7-6; abundance: few; CDR3aa: CASSLGGMNTEAFF
v_gene: TRBV14; abundance: once; CDR3aa: CASSQVAGAYTEAFF
v_gene: TRBV4-2; abundance: once; CDR3aa: CASSAPGHSEKLFF
v_gene: TRBV7-8; abundance: NA; CDR3aa: CASSRRTGGPYEQYF